This T cell receptor (beta chain) was recovered during a study of blood T cells in healthy people across ages. CDR1 is SGHRS, CDR2 YFSETQ, per germline. The CDR3 is 14 amino acids. With 4 bases clipped from V and 6 bases from J, the junction kept 9 bases outside the gene matches. Each of the donors had roughly 9.1 milliliters of peripheral blood drawn into EDTA-treated Vacutainer tubes. This clonotype occurred a few times. Its specificity is not known. Study observations and caveats: Higher naive T cell percentage went strongly together with higher TCR beta diversity.

The second PCR ran roughly 7 to 11 cycles with a sample-barcoded 5' primer and J-beta primers. Every molecule of cDNA carried a tag from a template-switch adaptor with 12 random nucleotides. TCRdb redid the calling of the 5' RACE reads with MiXCR, one entry per CDR3 protein. The sample contains about 1.7 million distinct CDR3 sequences, 28% of which appear only once. The material sequenced was blood. The receptor was derived from a young woman in good health. The chain joins TRBV5-1 to TRBJ1-1; 7 nucleotides line up with TRBD1. The CDR3, as DNA: TGCGCCAGCAGCGGAGCCGGGACAGCGGCTGAAGCTTTCTTT. It specifies CASSGAGTAAEAFF.